The rows below give T cell receptor beta chains drawn from one sample of a study of shared clonotypes between healthy human individuals. The table came from immunoSEQ multiplex PCR; TCRdb's copy has only in-frame clones and leaves some out. The table lists 450,000 to 600,000 clones, more than 65% of them singletons, with 10% to 15% in the top ten. Sequencing input: PBMCs. The receptor set was obtained from a woman aged 40-49 years in good health. Some clones in this sample may be carry-over from other donors' samples. Each CDR3 is given with its conserved first and last residue. D genes are given only for firm matches. Size tells how often a clone was seen (once, few, many) or the class of an expanded clone, and some rows leave it out.

TRBJ2-2 TRBV6-1 NA TRBD2 TGTGCCAGCAGTAGGGGACTAGCGGGAGCCGGGGAGCTGTTTTTT CASSRGLAGAGELFF
TRBJ2-7 TRBV9 NA TRBD2 TGTGCCAGCAGCGTAGCGACTAGCGGGGATGAACCCATCTACGAGCAGTACTTC CASSVATSGDEPIYEQYF
TRBJ2-1 TRBV28 NA NA TGTGCCAGCAGCTTACACGGTGAGCAGTTCTTC CASSLHGEQFF
TRBJ2-7 TRBV28 NA NA TGTGCCAGCAGGGGGCGACTCCGATGGGAGCAGTACTTC CASRGRLRWEQYF
TRBJ2-1 TRBV6-6 NA TRBD1 TGTGCCAGCAGTCCCCGGACAGGCCTCAATGAGCAGTTCTTC CASSPRTGLNEQFF
TRBJ2-7 TRBV7-9 NA NA TGTGCCAGCAGGGGAGGTGACGGAGGCTACGAGCAGTACTTC CASRGGDGGYEQYF
TRBJ2-7 TRBV12-5 NA TRBD1 TGTGCTAGTGGTTTGTCTAGCCGGGACAGGGTCTACGAGCAGTACTTC CASGLSSRDRVYEQYF
TRBJ1-4 TRBV2 NA NA TGTGCCAGCTCCCTACAGAGCCCAGGCGAAAAACTGTTTTTT CASSLQSPGEKLFF
TRBJ2-1 TRBV10-3 NA NA TGTGCCATCAGTGACAACGGCAATGAGCAGTTCTTC CAISDNGNEQFF
TRBJ2-5 TRBV7-7 NA NA TGTGCTAGCAGCTTCTTTCCGGGCACCCAAGAGACCCAGTACTTC CASSFFPGTQETQYF
TRBJ2-7 TRBV27 once TRBD2 TGTGCCAGCAGAAGACAGGGGGCCCGACTAGCGGGAGACCAACTCTCCTACGAGCAGTACTTC CASRRQGARLAGDQLSYEQYF
TRBJ1-1 TRBV28 once TRBD1 TGTGCCAGCAGTTTTCACAGGGGGGGAACTGAAGCTTTCTTT CASSFHRGGTEAFF
TRBJ2-1 TRBV11-2 few TRBD1 TGTGCCAGCAGTCTCCTGACAGGGGGGTCTGAGCAGTTCTTC CASSLLTGGSEQFF
TRBJ2-2 TRBV2 NA NA TGTGCCAGTTTGGGGCCGAACACCGGGGAGCTGTTTTTT CASLGPNTGELFF
TRBJ2-1 TRBV19 many TRBD2 TGTGCCAGTAGTACCCCGGGACTATCGTATGAGCAGTTCTTC CASSTPGLSYEQFF
TRBJ1-5 TRBV27 NA TRBD1 TGTGCCAGCAGTCCCCAGACAGGGAATCAGCCCCAGCATTTT CASSPQTGNQPQHF
TRBJ2-7 TRBV6-1 NA TRBD1 TGTGCCAGCAGTGATCAGGGGGAATACGAGCAGTACTTC CASSDQGEYEQYF
TRBJ2-1 TRBV6-1 NA NA TGTGCCAGCAGTGAAGGCTACCCCTACAATGAGCAGTTCTTC CASSEGYPYNEQFF
TRBJ2-3 TRBV9 NA TRBD2 TGTGCCAGCAGCGGGGGAGGGAGCACAGATACGCAGTATTTT CASSGGGSTDTQYF